One sample yielded the 6 T cell receptor beta chains listed below, sequenced in a study of blood T cell repertoires in COVID-19. Sequenced by immunoSEQ multiplex PCR; TCRdb stores in-frame clones only, minus some. Among about 170,000 clones listed, approximately 87% were seen once. Input material: peripheral blood. These receptor sequences come from a man aged 18 to 30 with active or convalescent COVID-19.

The gene calls are TRBV5-5 and TRBJ1-6; D unresolved. This CDR3 region has 15 residues. Per germline, CDR1 SGHKS and CDR2 YYEKEE (reference sequence). Between the trimmed V and J ends, which lost 1 base and 7 bases, there was a span of 12 bases. The CDR3 DNA reads TGTGCCAGCAGCTTGCTCACACAGCAAAATTCACCCCTCCACTTT. This codes for CASSLLTQQNSPLHF.

The rearrangement links TRBV30 to TRBJ1-2; 8 nucleotides match TRBD1. The germline gives CDR1 GTSNPN, CDR2 SVGIG (reference sequence). The CDR3 loop spans 12 amino acids. V dropped 5 bases and J dropped 4; count of bases not matched to a gene: 3. The CDR3: CAWDRGIYGYTF. CDR3 bases: TGTGCCTGGGACAGGGGTATCTATGGCTACACCTTC. Combining the CDR3 with reference TRBV30 and TRBJ1-2 gives the whole variable domain SQTIHQWPATLVQPVGSPLSLECTVEGTSNPNLYWYRQAAGRGLQLLFYSVGIGQISSEVPQNLSASRPQDRQFILSSKKLLLSDSGFYLCAWDRGIYGYTFGSGTRLTVV.

The V call is TRBV18, the J call TRBJ1-1; perhaps TRBD1 as D (6 bases). This CDR3 contains 14 residues. The V end was cut by 6 bases, the J end by 3 bases, with 14 bases between. Germline values: CDR1 KGHSH, CDR2 LQKENI. For the CDR3, the DNA is TGTGCCAGCTCTTCCGAACAGGGATACACTGAAGCTTTCTTT. Translated, it gives CASSSEQGYTEAFF.

The chain carries TRBV4-2 and TRBJ2-2; 10 bases agree with TRBD2. With V trimmed by 3 bases and J by 4 bases, 8 bases remained unmatched. The CDR3 has 17 residues. In germline, CDR1 is LGHNA, CDR2 YNFKEQ. The CDR3 loop reads CASSQVTSGDATGELFF. The DNA for the CDR3 is TGTGCCAGCAGCCAGGTTACTAGCGGGGACGCCACCGGGGAGCTGTTTTTT.

The chain has TRBV4-3 and TRBJ2-5; D is ambiguous. The CDR3 spans 12 residues. The ends were cut back, 8 bases at V and 4 bases at J, with 11 bases in the middle. The germline CDR1 and CDR2 sequences are LGHNA and YSLEER. Here the CDR3 DNA reads TGCGCCAGCCCCCTACCCGGAGAGACCCAGTACTTC. Translated: CASPLPGETQYF.

This sequence joins TRBV19 and TRBJ2-1; 13 bases agree with TRBD2. Trimming at V came to 4 bases and at J to 2 bases, leaving 5 bases not matched to a gene. Germline CDR1 and CDR2: LNHDA and SQIVND (reference sequence). This CDR3 comprises 17 residues. CDR3 region: CASSTTSGRAPYNEQFF. The CDR3 coding sequence is TGTGCCAGTAGTACCACTAGCGGGAGGGCGCCCTACAATGAGCAGTTCTTC.